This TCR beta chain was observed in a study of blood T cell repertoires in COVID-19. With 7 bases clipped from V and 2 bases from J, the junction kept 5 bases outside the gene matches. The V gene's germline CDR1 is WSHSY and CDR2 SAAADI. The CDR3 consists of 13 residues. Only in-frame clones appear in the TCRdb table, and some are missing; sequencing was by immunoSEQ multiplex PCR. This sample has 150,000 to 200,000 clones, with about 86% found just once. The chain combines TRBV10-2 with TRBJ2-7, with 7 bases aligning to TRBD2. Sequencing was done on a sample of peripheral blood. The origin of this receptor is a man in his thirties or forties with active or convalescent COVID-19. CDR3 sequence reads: CASIASGTYEQYF. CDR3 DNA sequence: TGCGCCAGCATTGCTAGCGGAACCTACGAGCAGTACTTC.